What follows describes a single TCR beta chain. This sample was included in a study of shared clonotypes between healthy human individuals. Method: immunoSEQ multiplex PCR; TCRdb's copy keeps in-frame clones and lacks some. The sample holds fewer than 850,000 clones, less than 80% seen once. The length of the CDR3 is 16 residues. Trimming took 3 bases from V and 0 from J, leaving 11 bases between them. The V gene's germline CDR1 is KGHSH and CDR2 LQKENI. The sample comprised memory CD4+ T cells sorted from blood. Specified subset: CD45RA-negative fraction. The clonotype originates from a woman aged 25-40 years in good health. J is TRBJ2-2 and V is TRBV18, with D perhaps matching TRBD2 (6 bases). The CDR3 DNA reads as TGTGCCAGCTCACCCGGGACTGCCGCGAACACCGGGGAGCTGTTTTTT. It translates to CASSPGTAANTGELFF.